This entry features one T cell receptor beta chain sequence. These data come from a study of cytomegalovirus exposure and HLA in healthy donors. From germline, CDR1 is SGDLS and CDR2 YYNGEE. After removal of 0 bases from V and 8 bases from J, the junction contained 4 bases not matched to a gene. The CDR3 contains 14 residues. A multiplex PCR was run with 60 Vbeta primers and 13 Jbeta primers. The data were produced by immunoSEQ multiplex PCR, yet TCRdb's version contains in-frame clones alone and is incomplete. The data show roughly 150,000 clones, approximately 80% seen once. The material sequenced was PBMCs. This TCR derives from a middle-aged man in good health and CMV-seronegative. The V call is TRBV9, the J call TRBJ2-1, with 8 bases that match TRBD2. As DNA, the CDR3 is TGTGCCAGCAGCGTAGCGCGGGAGGCAGATGAGCAGTTCTTC. Translated, it gives CASSVAREADEQFF.